This T cell receptor (beta chain) appears in the sequencing data of a study of cytomegalovirus exposure and HLA in healthy donors. TCRdb keeps only in-frame clones here, not all; method: immunoSEQ multiplex PCR. The table shows some 74,000 clones, with roughly 93% occurring only once. The ends lost 10 bases at V and 5 bases at J; junction bases unmatched: 14. The CDR3 extends over 15 amino acids. Germline lookup yields CDR1 ENHRY and CDR2 SYGVKD. The TCR sequence derives from a woman aged 30 to 39 in good health and CMV-seronegative. The sample was PBMCs. The rearrangement links TRBV10-3 to TRBJ2-7; TRBD1 aligns across 10 bases. The CDR3 DNA sequence: TGTGCCACCGAGACCACGGGGACAGGGGAGGACGAGCAGTACTTC. Its protein is CATETTGTGEDEQYF.